This T cell receptor (beta chain) was sequenced for a study of regulatory T cells in long-lasting Graves disease (dated by TCRdb to the early 2020s). Study-wide context: Persistent Graves' disease was defined as persistently positive TSH receptor autoantibodies together with antithyroid drug treatment for over 5 years. Persistent Graves' disease patients in the clinical cohort had taken antithyroid drugs for 9 to 11 years on average. The study was registered as a clinical trial and conducted in China. A total of about 35 samples underwent TCR sequencing: around 13 from persistent and around 20 from newly diagnosed Graves' disease patients. Patients with persistent Graves' disease were compared with patients with newly diagnosed Graves' disease using TCR sequencing and RNA sequencing of peripheral blood.

This clonotype was observed at least ten times. This receptor's antigen is unknown. No quality values exist for individual bases; no much larger clone is one base distant. Broad study findings and their caveats: Sequencing and analysis were restricted to the TCR beta chain. Compared with newly diagnosed patients, persistent Graves' disease patients had lower TCR Shannon entropy and fewer highly expanded clones, which suggests clonal expansion. A larger number of public clonotypes was shared among persistent patients (about 2,700) than among newly diagnosed patients (over 850). TRBV28, TRBJ1-2 and TRBJ2-5 were preferentially used in persistent disease, while TRBV20-1 and TRBJ2-1 were favored in newly diagnosed disease. Only peripheral blood was studied, because thyroid tissue, the primary lesion, was inaccessible. As a limitation, the authors acknowledged that the small sample size may reduce accuracy.

The library was made by multiplex PCR. Sequencing instrument: Illumina HiSeq 4000. TCR beta libraries were built with iRepertoire HTBI primers and Arm-PCR amplification of CDR3 regions. Gel purification was performed on PCR products prior to sequencing. The authors processed their data as follows. A total of some 60 TRBV and about 13 TRBJ segments were identified across samples and were used for gene usage analysis of CDR3 amino acid clonotypes. COPE and FqMerger were used to merge the filtered high-quality paired reads into contigs. Contigs were aligned with BLAST to IMGT TRBV, TRBD and TRBJ reference genes, and CDR3 was defined per IMGT. Clonotypes above 0.1% frequency were classified as highly expanded clones. Shannon entropy was used to measure repertoire diversity, and the Gini coefficient was used to measure V-J evenness. Clonotypes shared by more than one individual were considered public. TCRdb passed the public sequencing reads through fastp at Q25 and MiXCR, retaining productive beta sequences. Identical CDR3 protein sequences are pooled into one entry, listed with their most common genes and DNA. TCRdb assigned the V and J calls; the authors' analysis was not used. This sample is represented by approximately 360,000 distinct CDR3 sequences; 20% to 25% of them were singletons. The biggest ten clones account for about 29% of the sample.

The V end loses 4 bases and the J end loses 0 bases, and a stretch of 12 bases separates them. The CDR3 spans 15 residues, from the cysteine through the phenylalanine. Only the CDR3 portion is preserved as DNA: 45 bases, with reading frame beginning at the first base. Via the germline V gene (reference sequence), CDR1 is LNHDA and CDR2 SQIVND. The sample's time point, from its label and the paper: persistent/refractory GD, antithyroid drugs over 5 years with positive TRAb. RNA was extracted from PBMCs in TRIzol for both TCR sequencing and RNA sequencing. The diagnosis of Graves' disease followed American Thyroid Association guidelines. Recruitment of patients was carried out at an endocrinology department in Xi'an, China. Each patient gave 7 to 9.5 milliliters of peripheral blood, collected in an EDTA anticoagulant tube. Ficoll Paque Plus density gradient separation was used to isolate PBMCs, and no further T cell sorting was performed. An Agilent 2100 Bioanalyzer and agarose gel were used to check RNA quality, and a NanoDrop 2000 was used to measure RNA concentration.

The sequence derives from a woman in her 40s with Graves disease. Donor details come from another sample of the same person, matched by shared clones. The sequence joins TRBV19 to TRBJ1-1, with the identity of the D gene unclear. Here the sequenced sample was peripheral blood mononuclear cells (PBMCs), taken when the disease was refractory, from a patient treated with antithyroid drugs. The nucleotide sequence reads as follows: TGTGCCAGTAGTACTGAGGAACGGCTGAACACTGAAGCTTTCTTT. The encoded protein is CASSTEERLNTEAFF.